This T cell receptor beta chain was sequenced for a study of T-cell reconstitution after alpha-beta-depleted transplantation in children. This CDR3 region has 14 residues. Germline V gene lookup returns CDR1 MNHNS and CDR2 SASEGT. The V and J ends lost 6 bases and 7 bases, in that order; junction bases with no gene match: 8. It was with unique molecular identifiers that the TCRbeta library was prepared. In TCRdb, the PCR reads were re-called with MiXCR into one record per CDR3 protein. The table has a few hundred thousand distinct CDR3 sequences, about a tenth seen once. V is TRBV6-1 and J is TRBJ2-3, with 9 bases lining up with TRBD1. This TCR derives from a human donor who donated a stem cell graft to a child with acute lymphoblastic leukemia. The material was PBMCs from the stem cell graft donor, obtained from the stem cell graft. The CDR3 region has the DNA TGTGCCAGCAGACCCGGGACAGGGATACATACGCAGTATTTT. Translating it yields CASRPGTGIHTQYF.